Listed below are T cell receptor beta chains from one sample, sequenced in a study of shared clonotypes between healthy human individuals. TCRdb keeps only in-frame clones here, not all; method: immunoSEQ multiplex PCR. The table includes 1 million to 1.3 million clones, around three quarters detected once. What was sequenced was memory CD4+ T cells from PBMCs. These receptors all stem from a young man in good health. Some clones in this sample may be carry-over from other donors' samples. The CDR3 runs from the conserved cysteine through the conserved F or W. Each record gives: CDR3 protein, CDR3 DNA, J gene, clone size, D gene, V gene. A D gene is named only where the DNA matches it firmly. A row's size may be missing; if present it is once, few, many or a size class.

CDR3 protein: CASRRTSGAYNEQFF
CDR3 DNA: TGTGCCAGCAGGCGTACTAGCGGAGCCTACAATGAGCAGTTCTTC
J gene: TRBJ2-1
clone size: .
D gene: TRBD2
V gene: TRBV2

CDR3 protein: CASSVTPDRGETQYF
CDR3 DNA: TGTGCCAGCAGCGTAACCCCGGACAGGGGAGAGACCCAGTACTTC
J gene: TRBJ2-5
clone size: .
D gene: TRBD1
V gene: TRBV7-7

CDR3 protein: CASSFTGRNQPQHF
CDR3 DNA: TGTGCCAGCAGCTTCACAGGGAGAAATCAGCCCCAGCATTTT
J gene: TRBJ1-5
clone size: .
D gene: .
V gene: TRBV7-9

CDR3 protein: CASSLVGTSEETQYF
CDR3 DNA: TGCGCCAGCAGCTTGGTCGGCACTAGCGAAGAGACCCAGTACTTC
J gene: TRBJ2-5
clone size: .
D gene: TRBD2
V gene: TRBV5-1

CDR3 protein: CASSQEGETSGTYEQYF
CDR3 DNA: TGCGCCAGCAGCCAAGAGGGGGAGACTAGCGGGACCTACGAGCAGTACTTC
J gene: TRBJ2-7
clone size: .
D gene: TRBD2
V gene: TRBV4-3

CDR3 protein: CASSLGGPGGREQFF
CDR3 DNA: TGTGCCAGCAGCTTAGGGGGGCCGGGAGGGCGAGAGCAGTTCTTC
J gene: TRBJ2-1
clone size: once
D gene: TRBD2
V gene: TRBV11-2

CDR3 protein: CASSQDRGGYEQYF
CDR3 DNA: TGTGCCAGCAGCCAAGACAGGGGAGGCTACGAGCAGTACTTC
J gene: TRBJ2-7
clone size: .
D gene: TRBD1
V gene: TRBV7-3

CDR3 protein: CASSFSLAGAPVHF
CDR3 DNA: TGTGCCAGCAGTTTCTCCCTGGCGGGGGCGCCAGTGCATTTT
J gene: TRBJ1-3
clone size: few
D gene: .
V gene: TRBV28

CDR3 protein: CASSPPGQGTHSNQPQHF
CDR3 DNA: TGTGCCAGCAGTCCTCCGGGACAGGGGACCCATAGCAATCAGCCCCAGCATTTT
J gene: TRBJ1-5
clone size: .
D gene: TRBD1
V gene: TRBV28

CDR3 protein: CASRSGGGLYGYTF
CDR3 DNA: TGTGCCTCCCGTTCGGGGGGTGGACTCTATGGCTACACCTTC
J gene: TRBJ1-2
clone size: .
D gene: .
V gene: TRBV28

CDR3 protein: CASSPSSFVGGAYNEQFF
CDR3 DNA: TGCGCCAGCAGCCCAAGTTCCTTCGTCGGAGGGGCTTACAATGAGCAGTTCTTC
J gene: TRBJ2-1
clone size: .
D gene: .
V gene: TRBV4-1

CDR3 protein: CASSWGLESDTQYF
CDR3 DNA: TGCGCCAGCAGCTGGGGACTAGAGTCAGATACGCAGTATTTT
J gene: TRBJ2-3
clone size: .
D gene: TRBD2
V gene: TRBV5-1

CDR3 protein: CASSPRGAADTQYF
CDR3 DNA: TGTGCCAGCAGCCCTAGGGGGGCCGCAGATACGCAGTATTTT
J gene: TRBJ2-3
clone size: .
D gene: .
V gene: TRBV27

CDR3 protein: CASSLQPLGGGTEAFF
CDR3 DNA: TGCGCCAGCAGCTTGCAACCCCTTGGAGGGGGCACTGAAGCTTTCTTT
J gene: TRBJ1-1
clone size: .
D gene: .
V gene: TRBV5-1

CDR3 protein: CAWRNMAGNEQFF
CDR3 DNA: TGTGCCTGGAGGAATATGGCGGGTAATGAGCAGTTCTTC
J gene: TRBJ2-1
clone size: once
D gene: .
V gene: TRBV30

CDR3 protein: CASSALVPGVLYGYTF
CDR3 DNA: TGTGCCAGCAGCGCACTAGTGCCGGGGGTTCTCTATGGCTACACCTTC
J gene: TRBJ1-2
clone size: .
D gene: .
V gene: TRBV27

CDR3 protein: CASSELQWDRGYGYTF
CDR3 DNA: TGTGCCAGCAGTGAATTGCAGTGGGACAGGGGTTATGGCTACACCTTC
J gene: TRBJ1-2
clone size: .
D gene: TRBD1
V gene: TRBV2

CDR3 protein: CASSRTGGGEAFF
CDR3 DNA: TGTGCCAGCAGCCGGACAGGGGGAGGTGAAGCTTTCTTT
J gene: TRBJ1-1
clone size: .
D gene: TRBD1
V gene: TRBV7-3

CDR3 protein: CSVEGGKGTDTQYF
CDR3 DNA: TGCAGCGTTGAGGGGGGAAAGGGCACAGATACGCAGTATTTT
J gene: TRBJ2-3
clone size: .
D gene: .
V gene: TRBV29-1

CDR3 protein: CASSPGGQIYGYTF
CDR3 DNA: TGTGCCAGCAGTCCCGGGGGACAAATCTATGGCTACACCTTC
J gene: TRBJ1-2
clone size: few
D gene: .
V gene: TRBV28

CDR3 protein: CASTRPGEGLNEQFF
CDR3 DNA: TGTGCCAGTACTCGTCCGGGAGAGGGGTTGAATGAGCAGTTCTTC
J gene: TRBJ2-1
clone size: .
D gene: .
V gene: TRBV19

CDR3 protein: CASGQGETQPQHF
CDR3 DNA: TGTGCCAGTGGGCAGGGGGAGACTCAGCCCCAGCATTTT
J gene: TRBJ1-5
clone size: once
D gene: TRBD1
V gene: TRBV6-1

CDR3 protein: CASSGQGHNEQFF
CDR3 DNA: TGTGCCAGCAGCGGACAGGGACACAATGAGCAGTTCTTC
J gene: TRBJ2-1
clone size: few
D gene: TRBD1
V gene: TRBV9

CDR3 protein: CASSLAWDLNTEAFF
CDR3 DNA: TGTGCCAGCAGCCTAGCGTGGGACTTGAACACTGAAGCTTTCTTT
J gene: TRBJ1-1
clone size: .
D gene: .
V gene: TRBV7-8

CDR3 protein: CASSPRTTGGNTIYF
CDR3 DNA: TGTGCCAGCAGCCCTCGAACTACGGGGGGAAACACCATATATTTT
J gene: TRBJ1-3
clone size: .
D gene: .
V gene: TRBV5-6

CDR3 protein: CASSSPGLTHEQYF
CDR3 DNA: TGTGCCAGCAGTTCCCCGGGACTTACCCACGAGCAGTACTTC
J gene: TRBJ2-7
clone size: .
D gene: .
V gene: TRBV28

CDR3 protein: CASSLRLAGVGETQYF
CDR3 DNA: TGTGCCAGCAGCCTGAGACTAGCGGGAGTGGGAGAGACCCAGTACTTC
J gene: TRBJ2-5
clone size: .
D gene: TRBD2
V gene: TRBV11-2

CDR3 protein: CASSLSLGTGELFF
CDR3 DNA: TGTGCCAGCAGCTTATCCCTAGGGACCGGGGAGCTGTTTTTT
J gene: TRBJ2-2
clone size: once
D gene: .
V gene: TRBV7-9

CDR3 protein: CASSKAGERAGNQPQHF
CDR3 DNA: TGTGCCAGCAGCAAAGCGGGAGAACGGGCCGGGAATCAGCCCCAGCATTTT
J gene: TRBJ1-5
clone size: .
D gene: .
V gene: TRBV21-1

CDR3 protein: CASSPMARNEQFF
CDR3 DNA: TGTGCCAGCAGCCCCATGGCGCGGAATGAGCAGTTCTTC
J gene: TRBJ2-1
clone size: .
D gene: .
V gene: TRBV7-3

CDR3 protein: CASGSQGETEAFF
CDR3 DNA: TGTGCCAGCGGGAGTCAGGGAGAAACTGAAGCTTTCTTT
J gene: TRBJ1-1
clone size: .
D gene: .
V gene: TRBV28

CDR3 protein: CASSESGRAYNEQFF
CDR3 DNA: TGTGCCAGCAGCGAGAGCGGGAGGGCCTACAATGAGCAGTTCTTC
J gene: TRBJ2-1
clone size: .
D gene: TRBD2
V gene: TRBV9

CDR3 protein: CSARGTNEQFF
CDR3 DNA: TGCAGTGCTAGAGGAACCAATGAGCAGTTCTTC
J gene: TRBJ2-1
clone size: .
D gene: .
V gene: TRBV20-1

CDR3 protein: CASSQYEGRSYEQYF
CDR3 DNA: TGTGCCAGCAGTCAATACGAGGGTCGGTCCTACGAGCAGTACTTC
J gene: TRBJ2-7
clone size: .
D gene: .
V gene: TRBV6-5

CDR3 protein: CASSLGGRRAGEQFF
CDR3 DNA: TGTGCCAGCAGTTTAGGCGGGAGGCGGGCGGGTGAGCAGTTCTTC
J gene: TRBJ2-1
clone size: .
D gene: TRBD2
V gene: TRBV28

CDR3 protein: CASSLGTVTDTQYF
CDR3 DNA: TGCGCCAGCAGCTTGGGGACAGTCACAGATACGCAGTATTTT
J gene: TRBJ2-3
clone size: .
D gene: .
V gene: TRBV5-1

CDR3 protein: CASSGAFRGNTGELFF
CDR3 DNA: TGTGCCAGCAGTGGGGCCTTTAGGGGGAACACCGGGGAGCTGTTTTTT
J gene: TRBJ2-2
clone size: .
D gene: .
V gene: TRBV2

CDR3 protein: CASSLDAVLNEKLFF
CDR3 DNA: TGTGCCAGCAGCTTAGACGCAGTTCTTAATGAAAAACTGTTTTTT
J gene: TRBJ1-4
clone size: .
D gene: .
V gene: TRBV7-2

CDR3 protein: CAWSVTGLSSYNEQFF
CDR3 DNA: TGTGCCTGGAGTGTGACCGGCCTTAGCTCCTACAATGAGCAGTTCTTC
J gene: TRBJ2-1
clone size: .
D gene: .
V gene: TRBV30

CDR3 protein: CASSSTGAPMNTEAFF
CDR3 DNA: TGTGCCAGCAGTTCCACAGGGGCCCCGATGAACACTGAAGCTTTCTTT
J gene: TRBJ1-1
clone size: .
D gene: TRBD1
V gene: TRBV28

CDR3 protein: CASSSAADTGELFF
CDR3 DNA: TGTGCCAGCAGCTCCGCCGCGGACACCGGGGAGCTGTTTTTT
J gene: TRBJ2-2
clone size: .
D gene: .
V gene: TRBV7-3

CDR3 protein: CSVTTVNTEAFF
CDR3 DNA: TGCAGCGTGACGACAGTGAACACTGAAGCTTTCTTT
J gene: TRBJ1-1
clone size: .
D gene: .
V gene: TRBV29-1

CDR3 protein: CASSLAPPRGDEQFF
CDR3 DNA: TGCGCCAGCAGCTTGGCTCCGCCCCGGGGCGATGAGCAGTTCTTC
J gene: TRBJ2-1
clone size: .
D gene: .
V gene: TRBV5-1

CDR3 protein: CASSAQAVTGGPEQYF
CDR3 DNA: TGTGCCAGCAGCGCCCAAGCCGTCACAGGGGGCCCCGAGCAGTACTTC
J gene: TRBJ2-7
clone size: .
D gene: TRBD1
V gene: TRBV5-4

CDR3 protein: CASSIGARSTYEQYF
CDR3 DNA: TGTGCCAGTAGTATAGGAGCTAGGTCCACCTACGAGCAGTACTTC
J gene: TRBJ2-7
clone size: .
D gene: .
V gene: TRBV19

CDR3 protein: CASSLGGQDEAFF
CDR3 DNA: TGTGCCAGCAGCTTAGGGGGACAGGATGAAGCTTTCTTT
J gene: TRBJ1-1
clone size: .
D gene: TRBD1
V gene: TRBV11-2

CDR3 protein: CASSLLAGGPYEQYF
CDR3 DNA: TGTGCCAGCAGCCTATTAGCGGGAGGGCCCTACGAGCAGTACTTC
J gene: TRBJ2-7
clone size: once
D gene: TRBD2
V gene: TRBV7-9

CDR3 protein: CASSLPGQPPYEQYF
CDR3 DNA: TGTGCCAGCAGCTTACCGGGACAGCCTCCCTACGAGCAGTACTTC
J gene: TRBJ2-7
clone size: .
D gene: TRBD1
V gene: TRBV7-9

CDR3 protein: CASSLGQGALNTEAFF
CDR3 DNA: TGTGCCAGCTCTCTCGGACAGGGGGCATTGAACACTGAAGCTTTCTTT
J gene: TRBJ1-1
clone size: .
D gene: TRBD1
V gene: TRBV18

CDR3 protein: CASSQPGQTDTQYF
CDR3 DNA: TGTGCCAGCAGTCAACCGGGACAGACAGATACGCAGTATTTT
J gene: TRBJ2-3
clone size: .
D gene: TRBD1
V gene: TRBV6-5

CDR3 protein: CASSLHRGLGGYTF
CDR3 DNA: TGTGCCAGCAGCCTGCACAGGGGGCTCGGAGGCTACACCTTC
J gene: TRBJ1-2
clone size: .
D gene: .
V gene: TRBV21-1

CDR3 protein: CASSAGYQETQYF
CDR3 DNA: TGTGCCAGCAGCGCGGGGTACCAAGAGACCCAGTACTTC
J gene: TRBJ2-5
clone size: few
D gene: .
V gene: TRBV11-2

CDR3 protein: CASSPGQVTYEQFF
CDR3 DNA: TGTGCCAGCAGTCCGGGACAGGTGACCTACGAGCAGTTCTTC
J gene: TRBJ2-1
clone size: many
D gene: TRBD1
V gene: TRBV6-1

CDR3 protein: CASSQGGTSINGEDTQYF
CDR3 DNA: TGCGCCAGCAGCCAAGGGGGGACTAGCATAAATGGGGAAGATACGCAGTATTTT
J gene: TRBJ2-3
clone size: few
D gene: TRBD2
V gene: TRBV5-1

CDR3 protein: CASRTDSAGGYTF
CDR3 DNA: TGTGCCAGCAGGACGGACAGTGCGGGAGGCTACACCTTC
J gene: TRBJ1-2
clone size: .
D gene: .
V gene: TRBV28

CDR3 protein: CSVAFGTYEQYF
CDR3 DNA: TGCAGCGTTGCTTTCGGGACCTACGAGCAGTACTTC
J gene: TRBJ2-7
clone size: few
D gene: .
V gene: TRBV29-1

CDR3 protein: CASKLDRAGNTIYF
CDR3 DNA: TGCGCCAGCAAACTGGACAGGGCTGGAAACACCATATATTTT
J gene: TRBJ1-3
clone size: .
D gene: TRBD1
V gene: TRBV5-1

CDR3 protein: CASSQQGQGPEAFF
CDR3 DNA: TGCGCCAGCAGCCAACAGGGACAGGGGCCCGAAGCTTTCTTT
J gene: TRBJ1-1
clone size: .
D gene: TRBD1
V gene: TRBV4-1

CDR3 protein: CASSETGRNEKLFF
CDR3 DNA: TGTGCCAGCAGTGAGACGGGTCGTAATGAAAAACTGTTTTTT
J gene: TRBJ1-4
clone size: .
D gene: .
V gene: TRBV6-1

CDR3 protein: CASGLADSTQYF
CDR3 DNA: TGTGCTAGTGGTTTGGCCGATTCCACCCAGTACTTC
J gene: TRBJ2-5
clone size: .
D gene: .
V gene: TRBV12-5